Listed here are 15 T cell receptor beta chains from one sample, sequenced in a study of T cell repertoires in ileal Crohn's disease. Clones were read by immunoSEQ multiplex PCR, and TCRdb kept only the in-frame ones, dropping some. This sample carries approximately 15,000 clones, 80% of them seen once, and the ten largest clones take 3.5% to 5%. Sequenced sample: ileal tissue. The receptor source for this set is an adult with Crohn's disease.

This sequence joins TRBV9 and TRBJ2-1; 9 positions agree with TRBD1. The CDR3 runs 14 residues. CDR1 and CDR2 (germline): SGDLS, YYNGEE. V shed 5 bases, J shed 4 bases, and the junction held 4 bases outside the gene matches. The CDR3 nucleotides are TGTGCCAGCAGTCCCGACAGGGGGTACAATGAGCAGTTCTTC. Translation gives CASSPDRGYNEQFF.

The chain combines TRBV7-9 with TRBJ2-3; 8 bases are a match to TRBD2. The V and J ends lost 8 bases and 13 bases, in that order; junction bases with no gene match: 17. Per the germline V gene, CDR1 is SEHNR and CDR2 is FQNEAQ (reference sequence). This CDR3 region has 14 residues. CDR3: CASQASGGPPSEYF. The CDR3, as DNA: TGTGCCAGCCAAGCAAGCGGGGGACCACCTTCCGAGTATTTT.

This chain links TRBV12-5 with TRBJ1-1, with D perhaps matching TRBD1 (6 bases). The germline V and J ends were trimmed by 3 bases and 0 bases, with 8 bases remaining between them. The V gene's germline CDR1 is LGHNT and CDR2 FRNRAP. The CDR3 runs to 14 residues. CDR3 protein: CASGLRGMNTEAFF. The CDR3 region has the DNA TGTGCTAGTGGTTTAAGGGGGATGAACACTGAAGCTTTCTTT.

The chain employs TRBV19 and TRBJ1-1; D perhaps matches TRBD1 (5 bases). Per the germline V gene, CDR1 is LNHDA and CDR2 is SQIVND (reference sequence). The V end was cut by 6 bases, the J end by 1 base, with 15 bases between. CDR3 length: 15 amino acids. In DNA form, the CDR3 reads TGTGCCAGTAGCCCACCGTGGGGCAGGAACACTGAAGCTTTCTTT. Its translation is CASSPPWGRNTEAFF.

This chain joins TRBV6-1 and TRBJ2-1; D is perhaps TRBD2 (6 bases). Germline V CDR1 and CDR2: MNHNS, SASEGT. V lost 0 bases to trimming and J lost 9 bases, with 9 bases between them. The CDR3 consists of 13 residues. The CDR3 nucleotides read TGTGCCAGCAGTGAAGCGCGGGGAAGTGAGCAGTTCTTC. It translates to CASSEARGSEQFF.

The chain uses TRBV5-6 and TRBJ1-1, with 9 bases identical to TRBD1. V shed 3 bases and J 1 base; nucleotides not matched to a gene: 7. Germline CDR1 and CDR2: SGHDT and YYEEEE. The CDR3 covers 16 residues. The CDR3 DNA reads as TGTGCCAGCAGCTGGGGGACAGGGTCAGCGAACACTGAAGCTTTCTTT. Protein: CASSWGTGSANTEAFF.

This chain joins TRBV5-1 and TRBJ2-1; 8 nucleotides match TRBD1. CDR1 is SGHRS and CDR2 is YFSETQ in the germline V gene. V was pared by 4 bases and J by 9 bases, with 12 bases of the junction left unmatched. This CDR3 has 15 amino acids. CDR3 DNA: TGCGCCAGCAGCACCTCCGGGACAGGACGGGGTGAGCAGTTCTTC. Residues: CASSTSGTGRGEQFF. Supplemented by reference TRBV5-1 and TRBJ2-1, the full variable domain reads KAGVTQTPRYLIKTRGQQVTLSCSPISGHRSVSWYQQTPGQGLQFLFEYFSETQRNKGNFPGRFSGRQFSNSRSEMNVSTLELGDSALYLCASSTSGTGRGEQFFGPGTRLTVL.

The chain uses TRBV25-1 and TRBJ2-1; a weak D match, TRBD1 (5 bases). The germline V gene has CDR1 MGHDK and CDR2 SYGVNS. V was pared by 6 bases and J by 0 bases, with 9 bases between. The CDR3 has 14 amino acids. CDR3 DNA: TGTGCCAGCAGAGGGGATGGCTCCTACAATGAGCAGTTCTTC. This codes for CASRGDGSYNEQFF.

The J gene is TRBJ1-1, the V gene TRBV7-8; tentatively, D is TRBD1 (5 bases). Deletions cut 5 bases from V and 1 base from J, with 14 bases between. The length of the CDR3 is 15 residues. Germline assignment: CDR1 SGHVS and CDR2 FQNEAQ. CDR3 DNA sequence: TGTGCCAGCAGCCCCAGGACAAATACGAACACTGAAGCTTTCTTT. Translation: CASSPRTNTNTEAFF. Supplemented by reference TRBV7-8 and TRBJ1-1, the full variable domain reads GAGVSQSPRYKVAKRGQDVALRCDPISGHVSLFWYQQALGQGPEFLTYFQNEAQLDKSGLPSDRFFAERPEGSVSTLKIQRTQQEDSAVYLCASSPRTNTNTEAFFGQGTRLTVV.

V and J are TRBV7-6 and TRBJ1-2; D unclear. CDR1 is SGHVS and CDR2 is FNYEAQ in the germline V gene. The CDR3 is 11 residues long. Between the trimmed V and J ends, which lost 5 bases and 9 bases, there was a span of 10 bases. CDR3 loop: CASSLVSRYTF. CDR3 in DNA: TGTGCCAGCAGCCTCGTGAGTCGCTACACCTTC.

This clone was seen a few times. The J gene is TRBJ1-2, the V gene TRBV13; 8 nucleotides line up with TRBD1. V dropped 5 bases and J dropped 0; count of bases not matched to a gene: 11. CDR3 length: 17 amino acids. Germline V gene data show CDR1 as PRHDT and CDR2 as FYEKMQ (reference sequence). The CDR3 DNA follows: TGTGCCAGCAGCCTCCGGACAGGGAGACTGTCTAACTATGGCTACACCTTC. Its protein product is CASSLRTGRLSNYGYTF.

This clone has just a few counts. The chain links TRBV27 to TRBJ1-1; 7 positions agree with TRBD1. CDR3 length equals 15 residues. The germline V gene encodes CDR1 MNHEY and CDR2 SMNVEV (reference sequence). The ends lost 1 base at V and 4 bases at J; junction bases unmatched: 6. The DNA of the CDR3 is TGTGCCAGCAGTTTATTTGAGGGGGCAGGCACTGAAGCTTTCTTT. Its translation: CASSLFEGAGTEAFF.

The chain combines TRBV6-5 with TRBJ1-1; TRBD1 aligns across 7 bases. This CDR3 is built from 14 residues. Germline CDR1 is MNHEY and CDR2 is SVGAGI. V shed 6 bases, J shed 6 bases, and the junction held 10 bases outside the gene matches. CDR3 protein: CASSFIQGGPEAFF. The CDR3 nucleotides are TGTGCCAGCAGCTTCATCCAGGGGGGCCCTGAAGCTTTCTTT.

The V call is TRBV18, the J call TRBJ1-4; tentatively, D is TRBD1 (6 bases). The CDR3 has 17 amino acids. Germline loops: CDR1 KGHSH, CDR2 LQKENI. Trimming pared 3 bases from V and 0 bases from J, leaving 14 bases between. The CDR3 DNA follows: TGTGCCAGCTCACCCGACAGGATTGCGACAACTAATGAAAAACTGTTTTTT. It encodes CASSPDRIATTNEKLFF.

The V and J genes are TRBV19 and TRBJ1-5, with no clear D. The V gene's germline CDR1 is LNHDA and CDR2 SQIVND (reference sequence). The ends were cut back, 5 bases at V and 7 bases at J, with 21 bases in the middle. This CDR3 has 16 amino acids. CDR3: CASSSLVGGFEQPQHF. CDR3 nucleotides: TGTGCCAGTAGTTCTCTAGTGGGCGGGTTTGAACAGCCCCAGCATTTT.